The 26 T cell receptor beta chains listed next were all sequenced from one sample in a study of cytomegalovirus exposure and HLA in healthy donors. This PCR relied on a set of 60 Vbeta primers and 13 Jbeta primers. Clones were sequenced by immunoSEQ multiplex PCR, and TCRdb holds only the in-frame ones, with some missing. The sample lists under 200,000 clones; roughly 80% were seen once. The sample comprised PBMCs. The receptor set was obtained from a man aged 45-65 years in good health and CMV-seronegative.

CDR3 DNA: TGTGCCAGCAGTGAGGGGGGATATGGCTACACCTTC. Translated, it gives CASSEGGYGYTF. This rearrangement joins TRBV6-1 to TRBJ1-2; TRBD1 might be the D (5 bases). Per the germline V gene, CDR1 is MNHNS and CDR2 is SASEGT. The ends were cut back, 3 bases at V and 5 bases at J, with 7 bases in the middle. The CDR3 runs to 12 residues.

The rearrangement uses TRBV7-9 and TRBJ2-7; no definite D call. With 0 bases removed from V and 4 bases from J, the gap between germline ends came to 7 bases. Germline-derived CDR1 and CDR2 are SEHNR and FQNEAQ (reference sequence). The CDR3 is 13 residues long. The CDR3 DNA reads as TGTGCCAGCAGCTTAGCTCAGTCGTACGAGCAGTACTTC. Translating it yields CASSLAQSYEQYF.

This clone appeared a single time. CDR3 DNA: TGTGCCAGCAACCGTCGGGACAGGGATAGTCAGCCCCAGCATTTT. Encoded protein: CASNRRDRDSQPQHF. The V call is TRBV19, the J call TRBJ1-5, with TRBD1 matching over 9 bases. V lost 9 bases to trimming and J lost 6 bases; unmatched junction nucleotides: 12. The CDR3 loop spans 15 amino acids. Germline CDR1 is LNHDA and CDR2 is SQIVND (reference sequence).

The chain employs TRBV18 and TRBJ1-2; D not resolved. CDR1 is KGHSH and CDR2 is LQKENI in the germline V gene. Trimming took off 3 bases at V and 6 bases at J, with 11 bases between the two ends. The CDR3 length is 13 residues. In DNA form, the CDR3 reads TGTGCCAGCTCACCTGGGAGAGTGGATGGCTACACCTTC. It encodes CASSPGRVDGYTF.

The V gene is TRBV7-2, the J gene TRBJ2-1, with 8 nucleotides matching TRBD2. V shed 2 bases, J shed 3 bases, and the junction held 9 bases outside the gene matches. The CDR3 sequence is 17 residues long. Germline CDR1 SGHTA, CDR2 FQGNSA. Here the CDR3 reads CASSLSGAGGGYNEQFF. CDR3 sequence (DNA): TGTGCCAGCAGCTTATCCGGGGCGGGGGGCGGCTACAATGAGCAGTTCTTC.

This sequence joins TRBV10-1 and TRBJ2-7; maybe TRBD2 (5 bases). V lost 2 bases, J lost 2 bases, and 10 bases lay in between. The length of the CDR3 is 14 residues. Germline V CDR1 and CDR2: WNHNN, SYGVQD (reference sequence). The DNA of the CDR3 is TGCGCCAGCAGTGAGGCGAGCGGTCCCTACGAGCAGTACTTC. This encodes CASSEASGPYEQYF.

This clone was picked up a small number of times. V is TRBV23-1 and J is TRBJ1-2; a weak D match, TRBD1 (6 bases). TRBV23-1 carries the ORF label, with uncertain function. The CDR3 runs to 19 residues. V shed 0 bases and J shed 7 bases, with 27 bases lying between them. CDR3 sequence: CASSQSEGQISPPSCGYTF. The CDR3 DNA reads as TGCGCCAGCAGTCAATCAGAAGGACAGATCTCCCCACCTAGCTGTGGCTACACCTTC.

The chain uses TRBV13 and TRBJ2-1, with 7 bases fitting TRBD1. Germline V gene sequence: CDR1 PRHDT, CDR2 FYEKMQ (reference sequence). With V trimmed by 4 bases and J by 4 bases, 7 bases remained unmatched. CDR3 length equals 15 residues. The CDR3 protein is CASSSPAGGYNEQFF. DNA for the CDR3: TGTGCCAGCAGCTCACCAGCAGGGGGATACAATGAGCAGTTCTTC.

This chain connects TRBV6-4 to TRBJ2-3, with 7 bases fitting TRBD2. Germline-derived CDR1 and CDR2 are MRHNA and SNTAGT. The CDR3 has 12 residues. J was trimmed by 5 bases and V by 6 bases; bases with no gene match: 2. Here the CDR3 reads CASSPGGDTQYF. In DNA form, the CDR3 reads TGTGCCAGCAGCCCGGGAGGAGATACGCAGTATTTT.

This clone was seen a few times. CDR3 bases: TGTGCCAGCAGTGAAGCGTCCGTCTACGAGCAGTACTTC. It translates to CASSEASVYEQYF. The rearrangement joins TRBV2 to TRBJ2-7; no clear D. The CDR3 totals 13 residues. Germline V lookup: CDR1 SNHLY, CDR2 FYNNEI. V lost 0 bases to trimming and J lost 3 bases, with 6 bases between them. The whole variable domain, remainder taken from reference TRBV2 and TRBJ2-7, is EPEVTQTPSHQVTQMGQEVILRCVPISNHLYFYWYRQILGQKVEFLVSFYNNEISEKSEIFDDQFSVERPDGSNFTLKIRSTKLEDSAMYFCASSEASVYEQYFGPGTRLTVT.

This clone appeared a single time. This rearrangement joins TRBV6-1 to TRBJ2-5, with TRBD2 matching over 8 bases. This CDR3 spans 14 amino acids. Germline values: CDR1 MNHNS, CDR2 SASEGT. Trimming removed 6 bases from V and 2 bases from J; junction bases left unmatched: 5. The DNA of the CDR3 is TGTGCCAGCAGGGAGGGACTAGTTCAAGAGACCCAGTACTTC. This encodes CASREGLVQETQYF.

The chain recombines TRBV13 with TRBJ2-7; TRBD1 matches 11 bases. Germline values: CDR1 PRHDT, CDR2 FYEKMQ (reference sequence). The V and J ends lost 5 bases and 8 bases, in that order; junction bases with no gene match: 14. The CDR3 has 16 residues. The DNA of the CDR3 is TGTGCCAGCAGCCGCGGGACAGGGGGAAAAGTCGGCAAGCAGTACTTC. As protein: CASSRGTGGKVGKQYF.

The J gene is TRBJ2-3, the V gene TRBV6-5; D is perhaps TRBD1 (6 bases). In germline, CDR1 is MNHEY, CDR2 SVGAGI. Deletions cut 6 bases from V and 2 bases from J, with 9 bases between. The CDR3 is made up of 13 amino acids. The CDR3 nucleotides are TGTGCCAGCAGGACAGGTAACACAGATACGCAGTATTTT. It codes for CASRTGNTDTQYF.

This chain uses TRBV7-9 with TRBJ1-4; D is possibly TRBD1 (6 bases). The CDR3 runs to 15 residues. CDR1 is SEHNR, CDR2 FQNEAQ, per germline (reference sequence). With 6 bases removed from V and 8 bases from J, the gap between germline ends came to 19 bases. CDR3 loop: CASSPGGRGWEKLFF. CDR3 bases: TGTGCCAGCAGTCCAGGTGGCAGGGGTTGGGAAAAACTGTTTTTT.

The J gene is TRBJ2-6, the V gene TRBV18; 8 bases line up with TRBD1. The CDR3 loop spans 17 amino acids. Germline V gene sequence: CDR1 KGHSH, CDR2 LQKENI. V lost 1 base, J lost 0 bases, and 2 bases stayed unmatched. CDR3 sequence (DNA): TGTGCCAGCTCACCACGACAGGGGCTCTCTGGGGCCAACGTCCTGACTTTC. Translated, it gives CASSPRQGLSGANVLTF.

The chain carries TRBV19 and TRBJ2-1; 10 positions match TRBD2. There are 17 residues in the CDR3. From germline, CDR1 is LNHDA and CDR2 SQIVND (reference sequence). Trimming at V came to 5 bases and at J to 3 bases, leaving 10 bases not matched to a gene. The DNA for the CDR3 is TGTGCCAGTAGTTCCACTAGCGGGGACGTCAACTACAATGAGCAGTTCTTC. It specifies CASSSTSGDVNYNEQFF.

The chain links TRBV6-1 to TRBJ2-7; perhaps TRBD1 as D (5 bases). Per the germline V gene, CDR1 is MNHNS and CDR2 is SASEGT. The CDR3 contains 14 residues. V was pared by 1 base and J by 5 bases, with 12 bases between. The CDR3 region is CASSEVRSRDEQYF. Here the CDR3 DNA reads TGTGCCAGCAGTGAAGTGAGGTCCAGGGACGAGCAGTACTTC.

The chain carries TRBV4-1 and TRBJ2-7; weak D call: TRBD2 (6 bases). There are 14 residues in the CDR3. Per germline, CDR1 MGHRA and CDR2 YSYEKL. Trimming cost V 4 bases and J 5 bases, with 15 bases left between them. For the CDR3, the DNA is TGCGCCAGCAGCCGCGGGATCTCCGGCGACGAGCAGTACTTC. Protein: CASSRGISGDEQYF.

V is TRBV6-6 and J is TRBJ2-3; no reliable D call. Per germline, CDR1 MNHNY and CDR2 SVGAGI (reference sequence). The V end lost 8 bases, the J end lost 0 bases, and 18 bases lay between the germline ends. This CDR3 has 16 amino acids. CDR3 region: CASFLSAAISTDTQYF. The CDR3 DNA follows: TGTGCCAGCTTTTTATCCGCGGCCATTAGCACAGATACGCAGTATTTT.

This chain joins TRBV5-4 and TRBJ2-2, with a possible D match to TRBD1 (6 bases). Trimming removed 1 base from V and 1 base from J, with 11 bases in between. The CDR3 is made up of 16 amino acids. Germline V gives CDR1 SGHNT, CDR2 YYREEE (reference sequence). The CDR3 protein is CASSLLPGVNTGELFF. CDR3 DNA: TGTGCCAGCAGCTTGTTACCAGGGGTGAACACCGGGGAGCTGTTTTTT.

The chain is built from TRBV27 and TRBJ2-5, with D hard to call. The V and J ends lost 5 bases and 3 bases respectively, with 10 bases between them. The CDR3 spans 13 residues. Germline CDR1 and CDR2: MNHEY and SMNVEV (reference sequence). The chain's CDR3 is CASSPTGEETQYF. CDR3 DNA sequence: TGTGCCAGCAGTCCCACGGGTGAAGAGACCCAGTACTTC.

The J gene is TRBJ2-7, the V gene TRBV19, with 11 bases aligning to TRBD1. The CDR3 length is 15 residues. J was trimmed by 4 bases and V by 5 bases; bases with no gene match: 7. The V gene's germline CDR1 is LNHDA and CDR2 SQIVND (reference sequence). This CDR3 reads CASSGPGQGGYEQYF. In DNA form, the CDR3 reads TGTGCCAGTAGTGGACCGGGACAGGGGGGATACGAGCAGTACTTC.

The CDR3 nucleotides read TGTGCCAGCAGCCTGCGGTCGGGACAGGGGAATGGCTACACCTTC. Amino acid sequence: CASSLRSGQGNGYTF. The chain combines TRBV7-8 with TRBJ1-2; 10 nucleotides align to TRBD1. The junction had 9 bases not matched to a gene; V was cut back by 5 bases and J by 6 bases. The CDR3 covers 15 residues. Germline V gene lookup returns CDR1 SGHVS and CDR2 FQNEAQ.

The chain employs TRBV30 and TRBJ1-1, with a possible D match to TRBD1 (6 bases). This CDR3 is 12 amino acids long. Per germline, CDR1 GTSNPN and CDR2 SVGIG (reference sequence). The ends were cut back, 7 bases at V and 3 bases at J, with 12 bases in the middle. This CDR3 reads CAFSQGYTEAFF. The DNA of the CDR3 is TGTGCCTTTTCCCAGGGGTACACTGAAGCTTTCTTT.

This clone appeared a single time. The chain uses TRBV6-1 and TRBJ1-1; D is uncertain. The V gene's germline CDR1 is MNHNS and CDR2 SASEGT. The CDR3 runs to 12 residues. The V gene lost 3 bases and the J gene lost 5 bases, with 7 bases spanning the gap. The CDR3 loop reads CASSDRVTEAFF. The CDR3 coding sequence is TGTGCCAGCAGTGACCGAGTGACTGAAGCTTTCTTT.

The rearrangement joins TRBV28 to TRBJ1-1, with D possibly matching TRBD1 (6 bases). V was cut by 7 bases and J by 11 bases, with 20 bases left in between. This CDR3 comprises 13 residues. The germline gives CDR1 MDHEN, CDR2 SYDVKM. The CDR3 sequence: CASTTPRGRWAFF. CDR3 in DNA: TGTGCCAGCACGACGCCGCGGGGGCGGTGGGCTTTCTTT.